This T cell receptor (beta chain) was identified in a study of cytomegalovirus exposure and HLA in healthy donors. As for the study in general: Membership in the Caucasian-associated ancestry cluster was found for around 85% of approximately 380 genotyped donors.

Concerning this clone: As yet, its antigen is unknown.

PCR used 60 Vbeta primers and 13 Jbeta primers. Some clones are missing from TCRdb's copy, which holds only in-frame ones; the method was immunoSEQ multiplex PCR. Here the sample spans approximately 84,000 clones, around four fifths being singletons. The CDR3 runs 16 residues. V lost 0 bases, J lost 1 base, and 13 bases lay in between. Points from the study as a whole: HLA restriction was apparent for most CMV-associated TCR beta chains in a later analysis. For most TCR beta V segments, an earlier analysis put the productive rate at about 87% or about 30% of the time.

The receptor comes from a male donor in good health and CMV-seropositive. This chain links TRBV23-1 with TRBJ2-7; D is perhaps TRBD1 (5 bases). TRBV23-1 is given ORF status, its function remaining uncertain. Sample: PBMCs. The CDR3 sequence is CASSQSIHRKSYEQYF. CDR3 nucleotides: TGCGCCAGCAGTCAATCGATCCACAGGAAGTCCTACGAGCAGTACTTC.